This T cell receptor beta chain was recovered during a study of memory CD4+ T cells and cytomegalovirus serostatus. With respect to this clone: Its antigen is as yet unknown.

Original analysis: Out-of-frame sequences were removed, leaving 2 million to 2.5 million distinct TCRbeta sequences. Profiling relied on immunoSEQ multiplex PCR, and the TCRdb table lists in-frame clones only, not all of them. From that table come the V and J calls and clone size; the DNA was used to work out D and trimming. The sample lists approximately 41,000 clones, 70% to 80% occurring once. Study findings and constraints: Of approximately 150 reported CMV TCRbeta sequences, some 70 were found in memory CD4+ repertoires. The CMV-associated TCR signature appears largely within the CD4+ memory repertoire.

The CDR3 contains 14 residues. From germline, CDR1 is SGDLS and CDR2 YYNGEE. The V and J ends lost 0 bases and 6 bases respectively, with 13 bases between them. The sort gate was single viable CD3+CD4+CD8-CD45RO+ cells for memory CD4+ T cells. Total CD4+ T cells were enriched by CD4 positive selection. This chain joins TRBV9 and TRBJ2-7; tentative D call: TRBD2 (6 bases). The sample consisted of memory CD4+ T cells from blood. This TCR came from an adult in good health and CMV-seronegative. The CDR3 DNA sequence: TGTGCCAGCAGCGTAGGCGGGGTTTGGGGCGAGCAGTACTTC. Translating gives CASSVGGVWGEQYF.